This TCR beta chain was recovered during a study of blood T cells in healthy people across ages. On the study more broadly: Per two T cells, about one barcoded beta molecule was captured through template switching.

The individuals who served as donors were healthy Caucasians living in Russia, aged roughly 6 to 95. A second PCR, run for roughly 7 to 12 cycles, used a sample-barcoded 5' primer plus a J-beta primer mix. TCRdb reprocessed the 5' RACE reads with MiXCR, giving one entry per CDR3 protein. The sample contains 750,000 to 850,000 distinct CDR3 sequences, around 25% of which appear only once. These sequences were also reported in another study, on T cells of mothers and their children. That source reports: The yield was over 9 million TCR beta CDR3 reads from each mother and some 3 million from each child.

The sample comprised blood. This receptor was taken from a boy aged 5-17 years in good health.

The CDR3 reads CASSVAGRPYEQYF. The CDR3 coding sequence is TGTGCCAGCAGCGTAGCTGGGCGGCCCTACGAGCAGTACTTC. The V gene is TRBV9, the J gene TRBJ2-5, with unresolved D. The J call may be mistaken, given a closer DNA end match to TRBJ2-7. This CDR3 has 14 amino acids. From germline, CDR1 is SGDLS and CDR2 YYNGEE.